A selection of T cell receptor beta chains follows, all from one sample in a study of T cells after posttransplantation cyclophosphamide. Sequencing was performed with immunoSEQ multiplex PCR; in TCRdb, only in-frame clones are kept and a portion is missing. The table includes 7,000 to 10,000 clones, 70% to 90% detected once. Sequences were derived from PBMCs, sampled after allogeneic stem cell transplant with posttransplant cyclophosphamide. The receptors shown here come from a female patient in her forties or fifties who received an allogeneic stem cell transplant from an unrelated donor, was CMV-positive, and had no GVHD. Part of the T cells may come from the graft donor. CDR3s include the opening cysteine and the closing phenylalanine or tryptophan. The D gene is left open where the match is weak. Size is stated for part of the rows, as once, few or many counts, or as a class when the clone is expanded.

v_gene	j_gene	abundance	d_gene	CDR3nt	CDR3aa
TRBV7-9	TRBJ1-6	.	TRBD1	TGTGCCAGCAGCTTAGGGGGCCAGGGGGTTTCACCCCTCCACTTT	CASSLGGQGVSPLHF
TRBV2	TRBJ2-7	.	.	TGTGCCAGCGGAGAGGAGAACAAACCGTACGAGCAGTACTTC	CASGEENKPYEQYF
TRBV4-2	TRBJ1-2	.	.	TGTGCCAGCAGCCCCCGGGACTCAAGTTCTGGCTACACCTTC	CASSPRDSSSGYTF
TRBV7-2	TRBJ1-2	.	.	TGTGCCAGCAGCTTCCGGAACTATGGCTACACCTTC	CASSFRNYGYTF
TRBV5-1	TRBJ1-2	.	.	TGCGCCAGCAGCTTGGGCGGGGGCAACTATGGCTACACCTTC	CASSLGGGNYGYTF
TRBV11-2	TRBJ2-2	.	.	TGTGCCAGCAGCTTAAGACTGAACACCGGGGAGCTGTTTTTT	CASSLRLNTGELFF
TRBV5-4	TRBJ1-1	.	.	TGTGCCAGCAGCTTTAGGGTGGAGGACACTGAAGCTTTCTTT	CASSFRVEDTEAFF
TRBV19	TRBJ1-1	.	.	TGTGCCAGTAGTCGCGGGGGCACTGAAGCTTTCTTT	CASSRGGTEAFF
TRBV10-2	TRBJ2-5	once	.	TGCGCCAGCAGTGTTAGGGGCAAAGAGACCCAGTACTTC	CASSVRGKETQYF
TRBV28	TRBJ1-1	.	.	TGTGCCAGCCGAGAGGGGGACACTGAAGCTTTCTTT	CASREGDTEAFF
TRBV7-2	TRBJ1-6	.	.	TGTGCCAGCAGCCCGGACAGTTTCCTCTCACCCCTCCACTTT	CASSPDSFLSPLHF
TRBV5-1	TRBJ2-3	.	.	TGCGCCAGCAGCTACCCCGCGGGGTCCACAGATACGCAGTATTTT	CASSYPAGSTDTQYF
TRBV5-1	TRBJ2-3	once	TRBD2	TGCGCCAGCAGCTTGGCCGGGGGGGCCGCAGATACGCAGTATTTT	CASSLAGGAADTQYF
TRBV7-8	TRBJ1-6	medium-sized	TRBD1	TGTGCCAGCAGCTTGAGGGACAGTCGCTCCTATAATTCACCCCTCCACTTT	CASSLRDSRSYNSPLHF
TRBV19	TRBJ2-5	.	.	TGTGCCAGTAGTATTGGCAGGGATCAAGAGACCCAGTACTTC	CASSIGRDQETQYF
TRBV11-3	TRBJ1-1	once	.	TGTGCCAGCAGCTTAGGAACAGGTAACACTGAAGCTTTCTTT	CASSLGTGNTEAFF
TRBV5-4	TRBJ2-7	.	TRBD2	TGTGCCAGCAGCCGGGGACTAGCCTACGAGCAGTACTTC	CASSRGLAYEQYF